Below are 29 T cell receptor beta chains sequenced from a single sample in a study of blood T cell repertoires in COVID-19. Only in-frame clones appear in the TCRdb table, and some are missing; sequencing was by immunoSEQ multiplex PCR. Of more than 50,000 clones in the sample, approximately 92% were seen once. Sequenced: peripheral blood. These receptors came from a man older than 75 with acute or convalescent COVID-19.

The V gene is TRBV9, the J gene TRBJ1-4; possibly TRBD1 for D (6 bases). The ends were cut back, 0 bases at V and 5 bases at J, with 11 bases in the middle. From germline, CDR1 is SGDLS and CDR2 YYNGEE. The CDR3 consists of 15 residues. CDR3 sequence reads: CASSVEGGRNEKLFF. CDR3 coding DNA: TGTGCCAGCAGCGTAGAGGGGGGGCGGAATGAAAAACTGTTTTTT.

This sequence joins TRBV30 and TRBJ1-1, with D maybe TRBD1 (5 bases). The CDR3 extends over 12 amino acids. The germline V gene encodes CDR1 GTSNPN and CDR2 SVGIG (reference sequence). Trimming pared 0 bases from V and 8 bases from J, leaving 10 bases between. The CDR3 spells CAWSVGGYEAFF. Here the CDR3 DNA reads TGTGCCTGGAGTGTCGGGGGGTACGAAGCTTTCTTT.

The chain's CDR3 is CASSLAQGAAEAFF. The CDR3 nucleotides read TGTGCCAGCAGCTTGGCCCAGGGGGCAGCTGAAGCTTTCTTT. The chain recombines TRBV5-4 with TRBJ1-1, with 8 bases matching TRBD1. CDR3 size: 14 residues. V trimming: 0 bases; J trimming: 6 bases; junction bases outside the gene matches: 4. The germline gives CDR1 SGHNT, CDR2 YYREEE (reference sequence).

The rearrangement uses TRBV5-1 and TRBJ2-5; D perhaps matches TRBD2 (5 bases). The V gene's germline CDR1 is SGHRS and CDR2 YFSETQ. CDR3 length equals 15 residues. V dropped 4 bases and J dropped 4 bases, with 17 bases sitting between them. The CDR3 protein is CASSREPGRGETQYF. The DNA of the CDR3 is TGCGCCAGCAGCAGAGAACCGGGCCGGGGAGAGACCCAGTACTTC.

The rearrangement links TRBV7-2 to TRBJ2-5; D might be TRBD2 (7 bases). V was shortened by 2 bases and J by 2 bases, with 12 bases between the two germline ends. Germline V gene lookup returns CDR1 SGHTA and CDR2 FQGNSA. The length of the CDR3 is 15 residues. CDR3 nucleotides: TGTGCCAGCAGCTTAATGGGGGGGACACAAGAGACCCAGTACTTC. Translating it yields CASSLMGGTQETQYF. Together with reference TRBV7-2 and TRBJ2-5, the CDR3 gives the full variable domain: GAGVSQSPSNKVTEKGKDVELRCDPISGHTALYWYRQSLGQGLEFLIYFQGNSAPDKSGLPSDRFSAERTGGSVSTLTIQRTQQEDSAVYLCASSLMGGTQETQYFGPGTRLLVL.

To note about this clone: A read error may produce the germline difference seen at one junction end. The gene calls are TRBV3-1 (or the pseudogene TRBV3-2) and TRBJ1-1, with D unresolved. CDR3 size: 10 residues. CDR1 is LGHDT, CDR2 YNNKEL, per germline (reference sequence). The CDR3 bases are TGTGCCAGCAGCCAAGGTGTAGTAGTATTT. It codes for CASSQGVVVF.

There are a few counts of this clone. CDR3 residues: CASSGPGGVRQETQYF. CDR3 nucleotide sequence: TGTGCCAGCAGTGGCCCGGGCGGGGTCCGCCAAGAGACCCAGTACTTC. The chain joins TRBV25-1 to TRBJ2-5; D might be TRBD2 (6 bases). CDR1 and CDR2 from the germline V gene are MGHDK and SYGVNS. Trimming took off 4 bases at V and 1 base at J, with 16 bases between the two ends. CDR3 length: 16 residues.

The genes are TRBV30 and TRBJ1-2; the D is unclear. CDR1 and CDR2 (germline): GTSNPN, SVGIG (reference sequence). CDR3 length: 13 amino acids. V lost 3 bases to trimming and J lost 2 bases, with 10 bases between them. CDR3 residues: CAWRGGLNYGYTF. CDR3 in DNA: TGTGCCTGGAGGGGCGGACTAAACTATGGCTACACCTTC.

The chain joins TRBV11-2 to TRBJ1-6, with TRBD1 matching 9 bases. CDR3 length equals 16 residues. Germline loops: CDR1 SGHAT, CDR2 FQNNGV. V dropped 5 bases and J dropped 9; count of bases not matched to a gene: 11. CDR3 bases: TGTGCCAGCAGCCCTACGGACAGGGGAATTGGTTCACCCCTCCACTTT. Translating gives CASSPTDRGIGSPLHF.

The chain joins TRBV7-2 to TRBJ2-2, with TRBD1 as a possible D gene (6 bases). The CDR3 length is 15 residues. V was trimmed by 5 bases and J by 5 bases, leaving 15 bases between them. Germline V gene lookup returns CDR1 SGHTA and CDR2 FQGNSA. The CDR3: CASSLGAGATGELFF. The DNA for the CDR3 is TGTGCCAGCAGCCTGGGGGCAGGGGCAACCGGGGAGCTGTTTTTT.

The J gene is TRBJ2-1, the V gene TRBV12-3 or TRBV12-4, with D possibly being TRBD1 (5 bases). The CDR3 is 13 residues long. The V gene lost 5 bases and the J gene lost 5 bases, with 10 bases spanning the gap. The CDR3 DNA is TGTGCCAGCAGTACCCGACAGAACAATGAGCAGTTCTTC. It codes for CASSTRQNNEQFF.

The chain recombines TRBV5-1 with TRBJ2-6; D perhaps matches TRBD1 (5 bases). V dropped 4 bases and J dropped 4 bases, with 12 bases sitting between them. The CDR3 sequence is 15 residues long. The germline V gene encodes CDR1 SGHRS and CDR2 YFSETQ. CDR3 coding DNA: TGCGCCAGCAGCCCCAGGGAATCCGGGGCCAACGTCCTGACTTTC. Protein: CASSPRESGANVLTF.

The CDR3 is CASSRTTGLGGYTF. CDR3 DNA: TGTGCCAGCAGCCGAACAACAGGGTTGGGCGGCTACACCTTC. V and J are TRBV14 and TRBJ1-2; D might be TRBD1 (6 bases). The length of the CDR3 is 14 residues. Germline CDR1 and CDR2: SGHDN and FVKESK. The ends were cut back, 4 bases at V and 8 bases at J, with 17 bases in the middle.

The genes are TRBV9 and TRBJ1-2; D unresolved. V shed 4 bases and J shed 0 bases, with 13 bases lying between them. Germline CDR1 reads SGDLS; CDR2 reads YYNGEE. The CDR3 runs to 15 residues. CDR3 loop: CASSPSVGANYGYTF. CDR3 sequence (DNA): TGTGCCAGCAGCCCGTCAGTCGGAGCTAACTATGGCTACACCTTC.

The chain couples TRBV19 to TRBJ2-2; no reliable D call. Between the trimmed V and J ends, which lost 5 bases and 2 bases, there was a span of 9 bases. The germline gives CDR1 LNHDA, CDR2 SQIVND (reference sequence). The CDR3 spans 14 residues. In DNA form, the CDR3 reads TGTGCCAGTAGTCCCTCAGGCAACACCGGGGAGCTGTTTTTT. Translated, it gives CASSPSGNTGELFF.

V is TRBV6-5 and J is TRBJ2-7; TRBD2 agrees at 12 bases. Germline values: CDR1 MNHEY, CDR2 SVGAGI. Losses at the gene ends were 6 bases for V and 2 bases for J; bases not matched to a gene: 2. CDR3 size: 14 residues. CDR3 protein: CASRSSGGAYEQYF. The CDR3 DNA reads as TGTGCCAGCAGATCTAGCGGGGGGGCCTACGAGCAGTACTTC.

The gene calls are TRBV7-7 and TRBJ1-5, with D possibly matching TRBD1 (6 bases). Looked up from germline, CDR1 is SSHAT and CDR2 is FNYEAQ (reference sequence). Trimming left V 5 bases short and J 6 bases short, with 11 bases between. The CDR3 consists of 13 residues. The CDR3 is CASSLAQGQPQHF. The CDR3 region has the DNA TGTGCCAGCAGCCTTGCACAGGGTCAGCCCCAGCATTTT.

This clone was seen once. The V call is TRBV6-5, the J call TRBJ1-4; D unclear. The germline gives CDR1 MNHEY, CDR2 SVGAGI. The V gene lost 2 bases and the J gene lost 17 bases, with 21 bases spanning the gap. The CDR3 runs to 14 residues. The CDR3 loop is CASSYLELAPESFF. DNA of the CDR3: TGTGCCAGCAGTTACCTAGAGTTGGCTCCGGAAAGTTTTTTT.

V is TRBV6-5 and J is TRBJ1-5; tentative D call: TRBD1 (6 bases). The germline gives CDR1 MNHEY, CDR2 SVGAGI. This CDR3 is 14 amino acids long. With 5 bases removed from V and 1 base from J, the gap between germline ends came to 9 bases. The CDR3 protein is CASSTQGSNQPQHF. Here the CDR3 DNA reads TGTGCCAGCAGTACTCAGGGGAGCAATCAGCCCCAGCATTTT.

This chain links TRBV2 with TRBJ2-3, with D unclear. Trimming took off 6 bases at V and 0 bases at J, with 10 bases between the two ends. CDR3 length: 14 amino acids. The V gene's germline CDR1 is SNHLY and CDR2 FYNNEI. The CDR3 sequence is CASSALLSTDTQYF. The CDR3, as DNA: TGTGCCAGCAGCGCACTACTAAGCACAGATACGCAGTATTTT.

The V gene is TRBV7-6, the J gene TRBJ2-7, with 8 bases matching TRBD2. CDR3 length: 14 amino acids. Germline CDR1 reads SGHVS; CDR2 reads FNYEAQ. V dropped 9 bases and J dropped 0; count of bases not matched to a gene: 7. The CDR3 DNA reads TGTGCCAGTACGAGCGGGGGAAGCTCCTACGAGCAGTACTTC. Its protein product is CASTSGGSSYEQYF.

The chain links TRBV27 to TRBJ2-3, with 12 bases fitting TRBD2. V was clipped by 6 bases and J by 2 bases; unmatched bases: 9. Germline CDR1 reads MNHEY; CDR2 reads SMNVEV (reference sequence). The CDR3 has 17 amino acids. CDR3 residues: CASSYSRLAGVTDTQYF. The CDR3 coding sequence is TGTGCCAGCAGCTATAGCCGACTAGCGGGGGTCACAGATACGCAGTATTTT.

The genes are TRBV5-6 and TRBJ1-4; TRBD1 matches 7 bases. V dropped 0 bases and J dropped 8; count of bases not matched to a gene: 7. CDR1 SGHDT and CDR2 YYEEEE come from the germline V gene. The CDR3 is 15 residues long. CDR3 residues: CASSLVLAGGEKLFF. CDR3 nucleotides: TGTGCCAGCAGCTTGGTGTTGGCAGGGGGAGAAAAACTGTTTTTT. Filled out from reference TRBV5-6 and TRBJ1-4, the complete variable domain reads DAGVTQSPTHLIKTRGQQVTLRCSPKSGHDTVSWYQQALGQGPQFIFQYYEEEERQRGNFPDRFSGHQFPNYSSELNVNALLLGDSALYLCASSLVLAGGEKLFFGSGTQLSVL.

V gene TRBV3-1 (or the pseudogene TRBV3-2) combines with J gene TRBJ2-2, with D possibly being TRBD1 (6 bases). This CDR3 is built from 14 residues. V was cut by 3 bases and J by 6 bases, with 11 bases left in between. Germline CDR1 and CDR2: LGHDT and YNNKEL (reference sequence). The CDR3 region is CASSQAGAAGELFF. CDR3 nucleotides: TGTGCCAGCAGCCAGGCAGGGGCGGCCGGGGAGCTGTTTTTT.

CDR3 residues: CASSVQGAQYF. CDR3 DNA sequence: TGTGCCAGCAGCGTACAGGGGGCCCAGTACTTC. The J gene is TRBJ2-5, the V gene TRBV7-8; 8 positions agree with TRBD1. Germline V gene sequence: CDR1 SGHVS, CDR2 FQNEAQ. J lost 9 bases, V lost 5 bases, and 2 bases had no gene match. The CDR3 consists of 11 residues.

The gene calls are TRBV27 and TRBJ1-1; 8 bases map to TRBD1. With 6 bases clipped from V and 5 bases from J, the junction kept 8 bases outside the gene matches. CDR3 length equals 14 residues. Germline V CDR1 and CDR2: MNHEY, SMNVEV (reference sequence). The CDR3 is CASSRTGPKTEAFF. The CDR3 region has the DNA TGTGCCAGCAGCAGGACAGGGCCTAAAACTGAAGCTTTCTTT.

The CDR3 region is CASSLVGDREAFF. CDR3 bases: TGCGCCAGCAGCTTGGTTGGTGACAGAGAAGCTTTCTTT. The J gene is TRBJ1-1, the V gene TRBV5-1; a possible D gene is TRBD1 (5 bases). Germline V gene sequence: CDR1 SGHRS, CDR2 YFSETQ. Trimming took 0 bases from V and 8 from J, leaving 11 bases between them. The CDR3 is 13 amino acids.

In its sample, this clone was seen a few times. The rearrangement links TRBV7-9 to TRBJ1-4; the D is unclear. The ends were cut back, 5 bases at V and 7 bases at J, with 8 bases in the middle. CDR1 is SEHNR and CDR2 is FQNEAQ in the germline V gene (reference sequence). The CDR3 covers 12 residues. For the CDR3, the DNA is TGTGCCAGCAGCCTTCCCAGTGAAAAACTGTTTTTT. Protein product: CASSLPSEKLFF. The full variable domain, its missing parts supplied by reference TRBV7-9 and TRBJ1-4, is DTGVSQNPRHKITKRGQNVTFRCDPISEHNRLYWYRQTLGQGPEFLTYFQNEAQLEKSRLLSDRFSAERPKGSFSTLEIQRTEQGDSAMYLCASSLPSEKLFFGSGTQLSVL.

The V gene is TRBV6-4, the J gene TRBJ1-2; D is possibly TRBD1 (5 bases). The germline CDR1 and CDR2 sequences are MRHNA and SNTAGT. This CDR3 spans 17 amino acids. V was pared by 0 bases and J by 4 bases, with 18 bases between. CDR3 residues: CASSDSFSTAAGYGYTF. The CDR3 region has the DNA TGTGCCAGCAGTGACTCCTTCTCGACAGCCGCAGGCTATGGCTACACCTTC.